Here is one T cell receptor (beta chain) with its context. CDR3 size: 13 residues. V dropped 5 bases and J dropped 8 bases, with 12 bases sitting between them. Germline CDR1 reads MNHEY; CDR2 reads SVGAGI. The assay used deep level. Profiling relied on immunoSEQ multiplex PCR, and the TCRdb table lists in-frame clones only, not all of them. The data show around 2.5 million clones, approximately 93% seen once. This sample was included in a study of shared clonotypes between healthy human individuals. The clonotype comes from a man younger than 35 in good health. Some clones in this sample may be carry-over from other donors' samples. The chain recombines TRBV6-5 with TRBJ1-4; possibly TRBD1 for D (5 bases). The sequenced sample consisted of naive CD4+ T cells from PBMCs. Subset defined: CD45RA+ positively selected. CDR3 protein: CASSEQGGEKLFF. Here the CDR3 DNA reads TGTGCCAGCAGTGAGCAGGGTGGAGAAAAACTGTTTTTT.